What follows describes a single T cell receptor beta chain. Its antigen remains unidentified. The data are from a study of cytomegalovirus exposure and HLA in healthy donors. Overall study findings and caveats: In a later analysis, around 18,000 TCR beta sequences were associated with HLA alleles at 0.05 false discovery rate. The availability of immune exposure information extended only to CMV serostatus.

It was with 60 Vbeta and 13 Jbeta primers that the PCR ran. Generated by immunoSEQ multiplex PCR, the TCRdb table keeps only in-frame clones and is missing some. The sample lists 160,000 or so clones; around 76% were seen once. V lost 10 bases to trimming and J lost 4 bases, with 19 bases between them. This CDR3 has 14 amino acids. Germline V gene lookup returns CDR1 ENHRY and CDR2 SYGVKD. This sequence originates from a man aged 40-50 years in good health and CMV-seronegative. The gene calls are TRBV10-3 and TRBJ1-1; a possible D gene is TRBD1 (6 bases). The specimen sequenced was PBMCs. The DNA of the CDR3 is TGTGCCACCGAACAGGGCCTGAAGGGCACTGAAGCTTTCTTT. Translating gives CATEQGLKGTEAFF.